A single sample gave rise to the 28 T cell receptor beta chains below, sequenced in a study of vaccination effects on CD4 cells after COVID-19. Pools of viral peptides were used by the ViraFEST assay to expand antigen-specific CD4+ T cells ahead of sequencing. At the end of 10 days of culture, CD4+ T cells were isolated. According to the study, vaccine recipients showed no prior SARS-CoV-2 infection and negative nucleocapsid antibodies. These TCRs' antigens remain unknown. This table comes from immunoSEQ multiplex PCR, and its TCRdb copy is limited to in-frame clones, with some not included. Of 26,000 or so clones listed, approximately 70% are singletons. Material: CD4+ T cells from PBMCs cultured with HCoV-NL63 spike peptides, obtained before COVID-19 vaccination. The source is a human donor who received a COVID-19 vaccine.

This chain uses TRBV6-1 with TRBJ1-2; tentatively, D is TRBD1 (6 bases). V was cut by 3 bases and J by 2 bases, with 10 bases left in between. This CDR3 contains 14 residues. Germline assignment: CDR1 MNHNS and CDR2 SASEGT. CDR3 loop: CASSDWGGNYGYTF. Written as DNA, the CDR3 is TGTGCCAGCAGTGATTGGGGGGGCAACTATGGCTACACCTTC.

The CDR3 sequence is CASSLEGGNTIYF. CDR3 DNA: TGTGCCAGCAGCTTAGAAGGCGGAAACACCATATATTTT. The rearrangement joins TRBV11-2 to TRBJ1-3, with unresolved D. Germline V gene lookup returns CDR1 SGHAT and CDR2 FQNNGV. The CDR3 consists of 13 residues. Trimming removed 0 bases at V and 4 bases at J, with 4 bases between.

The rearrangement uses TRBV9 and TRBJ2-7; tentatively, D is TRBD2 (6 bases). Trimming shortened V by 0 bases and J by 7 bases, and 11 bases separated the two germline ends. CDR1 and CDR2 from the germline V gene are SGDLS and YYNGEE. This CDR3 comprises 13 residues. The CDR3 DNA reads as TGTGCCAGCAGCGTAGCGGTAGCGGATGAGCAGTACTTC. It translates to CASSVAVADEQYF.

The rearrangement links TRBV11-3 to TRBJ2-6; the match to TRBD1 covers 8 bases. Germline-derived CDR1 and CDR2 are SGHNT and YENEEA. This CDR3 is 17 amino acids long. J gave up 0 bases and V 5 bases, and 6 bases lay outside the gene matches. As DNA, the CDR3 is TGTGCCAGCAGCACCGGGACAGGCCTCTCTGGGGCCAACGTCCTGACTTTC. Translating gives CASSTGTGLSGANVLTF.

This chain connects TRBV5-6 to TRBJ2-7; 8 bases are shared with TRBD1. The length of the CDR3 is 14 residues. The germline gives CDR1 SGHDT, CDR2 YYEEEE. The J segment lost 3 bases and the V segment lost 4 bases, leaving 6 bases of the junction unmatched. DNA for the CDR3: TGTGCCAGCAGCGGAGGGACAGGCCTCTACGAGCAGTACTTC. It is translated as CASSGGTGLYEQYF.

The chain carries TRBV9 and TRBJ2-7; perhaps TRBD2 as D (6 bases). Germline V gene sequence: CDR1 SGDLS, CDR2 YYNGEE. V lost 0 bases, J lost 2 bases, and 6 bases lay in between. The CDR3 sequence is 13 residues long. CDR3 in amino acids: CASSVGGTYEQYF. CDR3 in DNA: TGTGCCAGCAGCGTAGGCGGGACCTACGAGCAGTACTTC.

The CDR3 DNA follows: TGTGCCTGGAGTGTACTGCGAGGGGCGGGTGGCACTGAAGCTTTCTTT. Protein sequence: CAWSVLRGAGGTEAFF. This rearrangement joins TRBV30 to TRBJ1-1; D may be TRBD1 (5 bases). Trimming stripped 0 bases from V and 4 bases from J, with 18 bases between. Germline CDR1 is GTSNPN and CDR2 is SVGIG (reference sequence). This CDR3 has 16 residues. Complete variable domain (other parts from reference TRBV30 and TRBJ1-1): SQTIHQWPATLVQPVGSPLSLECTVEGTSNPNLYWYRQAAGRGLQLLFYSVGIGQISSEVPQNLSASRPQDRQFILSSKKLLLSDSGFYLCAWSVLRGAGGTEAFFGQGTRLTVV.

The chain employs TRBV19 and TRBJ1-2; D perhaps matches TRBD1 (6 bases). With 2 bases removed from V and 4 bases from J, the gap between germline ends came to 11 bases. The CDR3 is 14 residues long. The V gene's germline CDR1 is LNHDA and CDR2 SQIVND (reference sequence). The CDR3 coding sequence is TGTGCCAGTAGTATAACACAGGGCGGCTATGGCTACACCTTC. Protein product: CASSITQGGYGYTF. The whole variable domain, remainder taken from reference TRBV19 and TRBJ1-2, is DGGITQSPKYLFRKEGQNVTLSCEQNLNHDAMYWYRQDPGQGLRLIYYSQIVNDFQKGDIAEGYSVSREKKESFPLTVTSAQKNPTAFYLCASSITQGGYGYTFGSGTRLTVV.

This chain links TRBV6-4 with TRBJ1-6, with D unresolved. Trimming shortened V by 4 bases and J by 0 bases, and 7 bases separated the two germline ends. Germline CDR1 is MRHNA and CDR2 is SNTAGT. The CDR3 is 15 amino acids. CDR3 region: CASSASDSYNSPLHF. CDR3 in DNA: TGTGCCAGCAGTGCTTCGGACTCCTATAATTCACCCCTCCACTTT.

This clone was detected only a few times. The V gene is TRBV3-1 (or the pseudogene TRBV3-2), the J gene TRBJ2-1; 10 bases match TRBD2. This CDR3 has 17 residues. The V gene end was trimmed by 3 bases and the J gene end by 1 base; junction bases not matched to a gene: 6. Per the germline V gene, CDR1 is LGHDT and CDR2 is YNNKEL (reference sequence). CDR3 coding DNA: TGTGCCAGCAGCCAGTCCCCTAGCGGGAGTTCCTACAATGAGCAGTTCTTC. Its translation is CASSQSPSGSSYNEQFF.

For this clone: Germline is not matched at one junction end, which may reflect a read error. This chain joins TRBV29-1 and TRBJ1-1; 7 bases are shared with TRBD1. Germline values: CDR1 SQVTM, CDR2 ANQGSEA. The CDR3 totals 11 residues. CDR3 bases: TGCAGCGTCGCAAGGGGCGGGACAGTCAGATTT. Translation gives CSVARGGTVRF.

The rearrangement links TRBV12-3 or TRBV12-4 to TRBJ2-3; no reliable D call. Between the trimmed V and J ends, which lost 5 bases and 6 bases, there was a span of 12 bases. The CDR3 spans 13 residues. CDR3 bases: TGTGCCAGCAGTAGAGAGTTGCAGGATACGCAGTATTTT. This encodes CASSRELQDTQYF.

This clone was counted a few times. This rearrangement joins TRBV7-2 to TRBJ1-4; D gene ambiguous. The CDR3 has 13 amino acids. Deletions cut 4 bases from V and 0 bases from J, with 3 bases between. Looked up from germline, CDR1 is SGHTA and CDR2 is FQGNSA. This CDR3 reads CASSYTTNEKLFF. Written as DNA, the CDR3 is TGTGCCAGCAGCTACACAACTAATGAAAAACTGTTTTTT.

The chain links TRBV12-3 or TRBV12-4 to TRBJ1-1; D might be TRBD1 (6 bases). There are 13 residues in the CDR3. The V end was cut by 6 bases, the J end by 0 bases, with 8 bases between. The CDR3 bases are TGTGCCAGCAGGGAGGGGGTGAACACTGAAGCTTTCTTT. This translates into CASREGVNTEAFF.

V and J are TRBV5-4 and TRBJ2-2, with TRBD2 identical over 12 bases. Germline V CDR1 and CDR2: SGHNT, YYREEE (reference sequence). The CDR3 runs 16 residues. J gave up 6 bases and V 4 bases, and 7 bases lay outside the gene matches. In DNA, the CDR3 is TGTGCCAGCAGCCATCTAGCGGGGGGGCGCTCCGGGGAGCTGTTTTTT. It yields the protein CASSHLAGGRSGELFF.

V gene TRBV5-8 combines with J gene TRBJ2-5; 7 bases align to TRBD1. Germline values: CDR1 SGHTS, CDR2 YDEGEE. J gave up 1 base and V 4 bases, and 1 base lay outside the gene matches. The CDR3 loop spans 13 amino acids. CDR3 sequence: CASSEGAQETQYF. The CDR3 DNA reads TGTGCCAGCAGCGAGGGGGCCCAAGAGACCCAGTACTTC. Drawing the rest from reference TRBV5-8 and TRBJ2-5, the complete variable domain is EAGVTQSPTHLIKTRGQQATLRCSPISGHTSVYWYQQALGLGLQFLLWYDEGEERNRGNFPPRFSGRQFPNYSSELNVNALELEDSALYLCASSEGAQETQYFGPGTRLLVL.

This clone was seen once. The gene calls are TRBV5-1 and TRBJ1-3, with TRBD1 identical over 8 bases. Germline loops: CDR1 SGHRS, CDR2 YFSETQ. CDR3 length: 13 amino acids. The V and J ends lost 7 bases and 0 bases, in that order; junction bases with no gene match: 0. The CDR3 protein is CASQGASGNTIYF. CDR3 DNA sequence: TGCGCCAGCCAGGGGGCCTCTGGAAACACCATATATTTT.

This clone was seen a handful of times. The chain is built from TRBV28 and TRBJ1-4, with D possibly matching TRBD1 (6 bases). The CDR3 covers 13 residues. Germline values: CDR1 MDHEN, CDR2 SYDVKM. V gave up 2 bases and J gave up 12 bases, with 13 bases separating them. CDR3 nucleotide sequence: TGTGCCAGCAGTTTACGAGGGGGGAGGGAACTGTTTTTT. It yields the protein CASSLRGGRELFF.

The rearrangement links TRBV7-2 to TRBJ2-7; 10 nucleotides align to TRBD1. V dropped 5 bases and J dropped 1; count of bases not matched to a gene: 2. This CDR3 has 14 residues. Germline CDR1 and CDR2: SGHTA and FQGNSA. The CDR3 loop reads CASSRDRGSYEQYF. As DNA, the CDR3 is TGTGCCAGCAGCCGGGACAGGGGTTCCTACGAGCAGTACTTC.

The chain carries TRBV5-1 and TRBJ2-2; weak D call: TRBD2 (5 bases). Trimming shortened V by 0 bases and J by 4 bases, and 7 bases separated the two germline ends. This CDR3 has 14 residues. Germline values: CDR1 SGHRS, CDR2 YFSETQ. Here the CDR3 reads CASSLGGGTGELFF. CDR3 bases: TGCGCCAGCAGCTTGGGTGGAGGCACCGGGGAGCTGTTTTTT.

The chain couples TRBV15 to TRBJ2-3, with D perhaps TRBD1 or TRBD2 (6 bases each). The CDR3 totals 17 residues. Trimming left V 0 bases short and J 0 bases short, with 13 bases between. CDR1 LNHNV and CDR2 YYDKDF come from the germline V gene (reference sequence). In DNA, the CDR3 is TGTGCCACCAGCAGAGAGGGGGCGGGGCGAAGCACAGATACGCAGTATTTT. Protein sequence: CATSREGAGRSTDTQYF.

The V call is TRBV5-5, the J call TRBJ2-5; 9 bases line up with TRBD2. The CDR3 consists of 16 residues. Trimming took 1 base from V and 2 from J; bases not matched to a gene: 6. Per germline, CDR1 SGHKS and CDR2 YYEKEE (reference sequence). The CDR3 DNA is TGTGCCAGCAGCTTGTCGGCTAGCGGGGTGCAAGAGACCCAGTACTTC. It is translated as CASSLSASGVQETQYF.

This sequence joins TRBV19 and TRBJ1-4, with a possible D match to TRBD1 (5 bases). Germline CDR1 is LNHDA and CDR2 is SQIVND (reference sequence). The CDR3 spans 14 residues. Deletions cut 5 bases from V and 6 bases from J, with 13 bases between. CDR3 in DNA: TGTGCCAGTAGTTCCCGGGACTTCTATGAAAAACTGTTTTTT. Protein: CASSSRDFYEKLFF.

As DNA, the CDR3 is TGCGCCAGCAGCCGATGGACTAGCGGGAGTTCAGATACGCAGTATTTT. It encodes CASSRWTSGSSDTQYF. This sequence joins TRBV5-1 and TRBJ2-3, with 13 bases that match TRBD2. V gave up 4 bases and J gave up 4 bases; unmatched junction bases: 6. The CDR3 is made up of 16 amino acids. CDR1 is SGHRS and CDR2 is YFSETQ in the germline V gene.

The chain joins TRBV5-8 to TRBJ1-2; D is unclear. V lost 4 bases to trimming and J lost 7 bases, with 11 bases between them. The length of the CDR3 is 12 residues. CDR1 and CDR2 (germline): SGHTS, YDEGEE. CDR3 amino acids: CASSRGGGGYTF. In DNA, the CDR3 is TGTGCCAGCAGCCGAGGAGGCGGTGGCTACACCTTC. Using reference TRBV5-8 and TRBJ1-2 for the parts outside the CDR3, the full variable domain is EAGVTQSPTHLIKTRGQQATLRCSPISGHTSVYWYQQALGLGLQFLLWYDEGEERNRGNFPPRFSGRQFPNYSSELNVNALELEDSALYLCASSRGGGGYTFGSGTRLTVV.

The table lists this clone with a few counts. The rearrangement links TRBV27 to TRBJ1-3; 7 nucleotides agree with TRBD1. The CDR3 length is 14 residues. CDR1 is MNHEY, CDR2 SMNVEV, per germline (reference sequence). Trimming removed 5 bases from V and 3 bases from J; junction bases left unmatched: 4. For the CDR3, the DNA is TGTGCCAGCAGTGTCACAGGGGATGGAAACACCATATATTTT. Translation gives CASSVTGDGNTIYF.

This chain uses TRBV27 with TRBJ2-3; D uncertain. Trimming cost V 6 bases and J 1 base, with 8 bases left between them. The CDR3 has 13 amino acids. Per the germline V gene, CDR1 is MNHEY and CDR2 is SMNVEV (reference sequence). CDR3 sequence (DNA): TGTGCCAGCAGCCTAATCCGCACAGATACGCAGTATTTT. This sequence encodes CASSLIRTDTQYF.

This clone showed up just a few times. V usage is TRBV7-9 and J usage is TRBJ2-7; D is ambiguous. The CDR3 loop spans 13 amino acids. With 2 bases removed from V and 2 bases from J, the gap between germline ends came to 7 bases. CDR1 SEHNR and CDR2 FQNEAQ come from the germline V gene (reference sequence). The CDR3 nucleotides read TGTGCCAGCAGCTTACCCAAAACCTACGAGCAGTACTTC. Its translation is CASSLPKTYEQYF.